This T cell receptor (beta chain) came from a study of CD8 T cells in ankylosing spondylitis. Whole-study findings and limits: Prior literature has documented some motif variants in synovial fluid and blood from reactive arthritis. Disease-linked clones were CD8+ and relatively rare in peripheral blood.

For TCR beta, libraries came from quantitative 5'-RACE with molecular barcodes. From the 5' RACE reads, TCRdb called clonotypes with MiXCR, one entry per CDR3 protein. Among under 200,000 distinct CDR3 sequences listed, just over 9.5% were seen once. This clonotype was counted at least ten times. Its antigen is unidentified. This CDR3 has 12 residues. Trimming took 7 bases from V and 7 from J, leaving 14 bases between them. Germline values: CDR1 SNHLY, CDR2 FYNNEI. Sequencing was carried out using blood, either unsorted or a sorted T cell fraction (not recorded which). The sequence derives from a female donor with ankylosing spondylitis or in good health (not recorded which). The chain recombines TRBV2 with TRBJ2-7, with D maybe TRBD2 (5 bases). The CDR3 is CASTGSRREQYF. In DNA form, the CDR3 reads TGTGCCAGCACGGGGTCCCGGCGGGAGCAGTACTTC.